These 10 T cell receptor beta chains were all obtained from the same sample, sequenced in a study. In TCRdb, the RT-PCR reads were re-called with MiXCR into one record per CDR3 protein. Counted here are more than 600,000 distinct CDR3 sequences, 13% to 15% occurring once; the ten biggest clones make up roughly 3.9%. The specimen sequenced was memory CD4+ T cells from blood. These receptors all stem from a female donor in good health, serving as a healthy control.

The V and J genes are TRBV2 and TRBJ2-2, with D perhaps TRBD1 (6 bases). The V gene's germline CDR1 is SNHLY and CDR2 FYNNEI. This CDR3 comprises 14 residues. Trimming removed 4 bases from V and 3 bases from J, with 9 bases in between. The CDR3 is CASSAGEYTGELFF. Here the CDR3 DNA reads TGTGCCAGCAGTGCAGGGGAGTACACCGGGGAGCTGTTTTTT.

V is TRBV12-3 or TRBV12-4 and J is TRBJ1-5; D gene uncertain. CDR3 length equals 17 residues. Deletions cut 2 bases from V and 6 bases from J, with 20 bases between. CDR3 in DNA: TGTGCCAGCAGTTTAAGGTTGGAGGGCTTAAGAGGTCAGCCCCAGCATTTT. It is translated as CASSLRLEGLRGQPQHF.

The chain is built from TRBV5-1 and TRBJ1-3; D is ambiguous. Trimming removed 4 bases at V and 7 bases at J, with 15 bases between. This CDR3 is 14 amino acids long. CDR1 and CDR2 (germline): SGHRS, YFSETQ. Written as DNA, the CDR3 is TGCGCCAGCAGCATACCAGTGAGAGGTAACACCATATATTTT. It codes for CASSIPVRGNTIYF. Variable domain in full (rest from reference TRBV5-1 and TRBJ1-3): KAGVTQTPRYLIKTRGQQVTLSCSPISGHRSVSWYQQTPGQGLQFLFEYFSETQRNKGNFPGRFSGRQFSNSRSEMNVSTLELGDSALYLCASSIPVRGNTIYFGEGSWLTVV.

This rearrangement joins TRBV6-1 to TRBJ1-3; D is uncertain. V lost 3 bases, J lost 7 bases, and 7 bases lay in between. CDR1 is MNHNS, CDR2 SASEGT, per germline. The CDR3 spans 12 residues. CDR3 bases: TGTGCCAGCAGTGACAATGGGAACACCATATATTTT. Amino acid sequence: CASSDNGNTIYF.

This clonotype has a handful of counts. The genes are TRBV7-2 and TRBJ2-3; D unresolved. Trimming took off 1 base at V and 1 base at J, with 9 bases between the two ends. Looked up from germline, CDR1 is SGHTA and CDR2 is FQGNSA. This CDR3 has 15 amino acids. The CDR3 DNA is TGTGCCAGCAGCTTAGGCTCTCAGGGCACAGATACGCAGTATTTT. Translating it yields CASSLGSQGTDTQYF.

The rearrangement joins TRBV19 to TRBJ1-5; D gene ambiguous. Germline V gives CDR1 LNHDA, CDR2 SQIVND (reference sequence). The V end was cut by 1 base, the J end by 1 base, with 5 bases between. The CDR3 contains 14 residues. The CDR3 bases are TGTGCCAGTAGTATAGTCGGGAGCAATCAGCCCCAGCATTTT. This codes for CASSIVGSNQPQHF.

V is TRBV7-9 and J is TRBJ1-1; D call uncertain. The CDR3 runs 13 residues. Trimming pared 1 base from V and 6 bases from J, leaving 9 bases between. Germline V CDR1 and CDR2: SEHNR, FQNEAQ (reference sequence). For the CDR3, the DNA is TGTGCCAGCAGCTTAGGGCAGGCCGCTGAAGCTTTCTTT. As protein: CASSLGQAAEAFF.

This clonotype was observed a handful of times. The chain employs TRBV20-1 and TRBJ1-1; a weak D match, TRBD1 (5 bases). The CDR3 is made up of 14 amino acids. With 0 bases removed from V and 5 bases from J, the gap between germline ends came to 13 bases. Germline values: CDR1 DFQATT, CDR2 SNEGSKA (reference sequence). The CDR3 nucleotides read TGCAGTGCTAGAGACGTTGGGGGATGGACTGAAGCTTTCTTT. Amino acids: CSARDVGGWTEAFF.

This clonotype was seen ten or more times. The CDR3 sequence: CASSLARDGNKLFF. CDR3 in DNA: TGTGCCAGCAGCTTAGCGCGCGACGGTAATAAACTGTTTTTT. V and J are TRBV7-2 and TRBJ1-4, with no clear D. This CDR3 has 14 residues. Trimming took 0 bases from V and 11 from J, leaving 13 bases between them. Per germline, CDR1 SGHTA and CDR2 FQGNSA.

This clonotype occurred many times. This chain connects TRBV20-1 to TRBJ2-7, with D perhaps matching TRBD1 (6 bases). Per germline, CDR1 DFQATT and CDR2 SNEGSKA (reference sequence). Trimming left V 3 bases short and J 0 bases short, with 9 bases between. The CDR3 totals 13 residues. CDR3 bases: TGCAGTGCTAGTGGACAGAGCTCCTACGAGCAGTACTTC. It encodes CSASGQSSYEQYF.